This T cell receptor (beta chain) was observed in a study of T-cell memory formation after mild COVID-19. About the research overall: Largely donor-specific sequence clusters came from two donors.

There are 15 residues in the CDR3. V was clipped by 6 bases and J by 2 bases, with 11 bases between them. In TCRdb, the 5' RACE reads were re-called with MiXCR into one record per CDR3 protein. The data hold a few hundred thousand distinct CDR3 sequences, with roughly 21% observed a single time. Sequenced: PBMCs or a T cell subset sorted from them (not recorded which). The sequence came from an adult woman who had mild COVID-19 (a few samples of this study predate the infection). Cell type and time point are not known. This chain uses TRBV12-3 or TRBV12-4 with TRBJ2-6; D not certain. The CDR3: CASSVGGTGANVLTF. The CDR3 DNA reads TGTGCCAGCAGCGTAGGTGGTACTGGGGCCAACGTCCTGACTTTC.